A selection of T cell receptor beta chains follows, all from one sample in a study of chemoradiotherapy in HPV16-positive cancers. The table came from immunoSEQ multiplex PCR; TCRdb's copy has only in-frame clones and leaves some out. Found here are some 32,000 clones, roughly nine tenths of them singletons; the top ten hold 3% to 3.5%. The sequences come from blood, collected from a patient who underwent chemoradiotherapy. These receptors came from a human donor with HPV-associated anogenital cancer. Both conserved end residues are part of each CDR3. D genes are given only for firm matches. The size of a clone is reported for some rows only, either as once, few or many, or as a class for expanded clones.

D: -
V: TRBV5-1
size: -
J: TRBJ1-2
DNA: TGCGCCAGCAGATTAGGCGCCGGTCAGGGTGACTATGGCTACACCTTC
CDR3: CASRLGAGQGDYGYTF

D: TRBD2
V: TRBV5-1
size: -
J: TRBJ2-7
DNA: TGCGCCAGCAGCTTGGCCGGCGGGAGGGCGTACGAGCAGTACTTC
CDR3: CASSLAGGRAYEQYF

D: -
V: TRBV4-2
size: -
J: TRBJ1-5
DNA: TGTGCCAGCAGCCAAGATGGGTCCAGGGGACGGACGGGGGATAATCAGCCCCAGCATTTT
CDR3: CASSQDGSRGRTGDNQPQHF

D: -
V: TRBV4-2
size: -
J: TRBJ2-3
DNA: TGTGCCAGCAGCCAAGGGGCTAGTCGGGATACGCAGTATTTT
CDR3: CASSQGASRDTQYF

D: -
V: TRBV6-5
size: -
J: TRBJ1-3
DNA: TGTGCCAGCAGTTTAAGGGGGACTGGAAACACCATATATTTT
CDR3: CASSLRGTGNTIYF

D: -
V: TRBV6-5
size: -
J: TRBJ2-3
DNA: TGTGCCAGCAGTTACCAAACAGGATACACAGATACGCAGTATTTT
CDR3: CASSYQTGYTDTQYF

D: -
V: TRBV7-2
size: -
J: TRBJ2-7
DNA: TGTGCCAGCAGCTTAGCGGCAGGGTATCAAGGCGAGCAGTACTTC
CDR3: CASSLAAGYQGEQYF

D: TRBD1
V: TRBV7-9
size: -
J: TRBJ1-2
DNA: TGTGCCAGCAGCCCCGTGGGACAGGGCAACTATGGCTACACCTTC
CDR3: CASSPVGQGNYGYTF

D: -
V: TRBV28
size: -
J: TRBJ2-1
DNA: TGTGCCAGCAGTTCGCCGAAGGGGGGCGCGACGAGTGAGCAGTTCTTC
CDR3: CASSSPKGGATSEQFF

D: TRBD1
V: TRBV5-6
size: -
J: TRBJ1-2
DNA: TGTGCCAGCAGCTTGGCAACAGGGGGCACCTATGGCTACACCTTC
CDR3: CASSLATGGTYGYTF

D: TRBD2
V: TRBV6-5
size: few
J: TRBJ2-5
DNA: TGTGCCAGCAGCCGACTAGCGGGGTATCAAGAGACCCAGTACTTC
CDR3: CASSRLAGYQETQYF

D: -
V: TRBV7-2
size: -
J: TRBJ1-2
DNA: TGTGCCAGCAGCTTAGTGGCAGGGGTGTATGGCTACACCTTC
CDR3: CASSLVAGVYGYTF